These 12 T cell receptor beta chains came from one sample sequenced in a study of T-cell reconstitution after alpha-beta-depleted transplantation in children. Preparing the TCRbeta library involved the use of unique molecular identifiers. TCRdb re-analysed the PCR reads in MiXCR, keeping a single row per CDR3 protein. The sample lists hundreds of thousands of distinct CDR3 sequences; approximately 15% were seen once. The specimen was PBMCs from the stem cell graft donor, collected from the stem cell graft. These receptors were obtained from a human donor who donated a stem cell graft to a child with acute myeloid leukemia.

This clonotype has ten or more counts. This rearrangement joins TRBV29-1 to TRBJ2-5; D is perhaps TRBD1 (5 bases). Germline assignment: CDR1 SQVTM and CDR2 ANQGSEA. V shed 7 bases and J shed 5 bases, with 14 bases lying between them. This CDR3 is built from 12 residues. CDR3 residues: CSAEGDFETQYF. The CDR3 DNA reads as TGCAGCGCCGAAGGGGATTTCGAGACCCAGTACTTC.

This clonotype was counted ten times or more. The gene calls are TRBV20-1 and TRBJ1-2; D is unclear. Trimming removed 6 bases from V and 4 bases from J, with 12 bases in between. The CDR3 contains 12 residues. Germline V gene sequence: CDR1 DFQATT, CDR2 SNEGSKA (reference sequence). This CDR3 reads CSALSSGYGYTF. For the CDR3, the DNA is TGCAGTGCCCTATCATCGGGCTATGGCTACACCTTC.

Only a few counts were recorded for this clonotype. This rearrangement joins TRBV12-3 or TRBV12-4 to TRBJ2-3, with 8 bases aligning to TRBD1. This CDR3 spans 14 amino acids. The junction had 10 bases not matched to a gene; V was cut back by 8 bases and J by 6 bases. Here the CDR3 DNA reads TGTGCCAGCTCATGGACAGGGCAATCGGATACGCAGTATTTT. Its translation is CASSWTGQSDTQYF.

V usage is TRBV6-5 and J usage is TRBJ1-5, with TRBD1 as a possible D gene (5 bases). This CDR3 comprises 15 residues. Trimming cost V 0 bases and J 3 bases, with 9 bases left between them. CDR1 is MNHEY, CDR2 SVGAGI, per germline. CDR3 protein: CASSYSQGSNQPQHF. The CDR3 nucleotides are TGTGCCAGCAGTTACTCTCAGGGTTCCAATCAGCCCCAGCATTTT.

This clonotype has a count of ten or more. CDR3 amino acids: CSARAGAAVQETQYF. CDR3 DNA: TGCAGTGCTAGGGCTGGGGCAGCAGTGCAAGAGACCCAGTACTTC. The chain links TRBV20-1 to TRBJ2-5; maybe TRBD1 (5 bases). Deletions cut 3 bases from V and 2 bases from J, with 16 bases between. Germline CDR1 is DFQATT and CDR2 is SNEGSKA (reference sequence). The CDR3 has 15 residues.

This clonotype was counted at least ten times. The chain has TRBV12-3 or TRBV12-4 and TRBJ1-5; no firm D call. The CDR3 spans 15 residues. Trimming took off 5 bases at V and 2 bases at J, with 13 bases between the two ends. DNA for the CDR3: TGTGCCAGCAGTAAGGACGGGGAGGGCAATCAGCCCCAGCATTTT. Protein product: CASSKDGEGNQPQHF.

This clonotype has more than one count but fewer than ten. The V and J genes are TRBV7-2 and TRBJ2-7, with D possibly called TRBD1 or TRBD2 (5 bases each). The CDR3 is made up of 16 amino acids. CDR1 is SGHTA and CDR2 is FQGNSA in the germline V gene. The V and J ends lost 4 bases and 4 bases respectively, with 20 bases between them. CDR3 region: CASSSHGTRSLYEQYF. CDR3 bases: TGTGCCAGCAGCTCACACGGGACGCGGAGTCTTTACGAGCAGTACTTC.

There are many counts of this clonotype. The rearrangement links TRBV7-6 to TRBJ2-1; D uncertain. The CDR3 contains 13 residues. In germline, CDR1 is SGHVS, CDR2 FNYEAQ. V was pared by 4 bases and J by 3 bases, with 7 bases between. CDR3 DNA sequence: TGTGCCAGCAGCTCCACAAGCTACAATGAGCAGTTCTTC. Translated: CASSSTSYNEQFF.

This clonotype appeared a few times. A read error may account for a junction end that differs from germline. V and J are TRBV20-1 and TRBJ2-1; 9 positions agree with TRBD2. Germline values: CDR1 DFQATT, CDR2 SNEGSKA (reference sequence). The CDR3 is 16 residues long. CDR3 residues: CCARDRISGGLNEQFF. The DNA of the CDR3 is TGCTGTGCTAGAGATCGGATTAGCGGGGGCCTCAATGAGCAGTTCTTC.

The table lists this clonotype with many counts. The chain uses TRBV29-1 and TRBJ1-5; tentative D call: TRBD1 (5 bases). Between the trimmed V and J ends, which lost 3 bases and 7 bases, there was a span of 13 bases. The CDR3 runs 13 residues. Germline V gene data show CDR1 as SQVTM and CDR2 as ANQGSEA. The CDR3 spells CSVDSGLGQPQHF. CDR3 in DNA: TGCAGCGTTGACTCGGGGCTCGGGCAGCCCCAGCATTTT.

The J gene is TRBJ1-5, the V gene TRBV28; perhaps TRBD1 as D (5 bases). CDR1 and CDR2 (germline): MDHEN, SYDVKM. This CDR3 has 15 residues. V was clipped by 8 bases and J by 5 bases, with 19 bases between them. The CDR3 DNA is TGTGCCAGCGTCTTCGGGGTAGGGGACGATCAGCCCCAGCATTTT. It translates to CASVFGVGDDQPQHF.

This clonotype was seen a few times. CDR3 loop: CASSLGDLPLHF. In DNA form, the CDR3 reads TGCGCCAGCAGCTTGGGGGACCTACCCCTCCACTTT. The V gene is TRBV5-1, the J gene TRBJ1-6, with a tentative D call TRBD1 (5 bases). CDR1 SGHRS and CDR2 YFSETQ come from the germline V gene. Trimming pared 0 bases from V and 12 bases from J, leaving 7 bases between. This CDR3 has 12 residues.